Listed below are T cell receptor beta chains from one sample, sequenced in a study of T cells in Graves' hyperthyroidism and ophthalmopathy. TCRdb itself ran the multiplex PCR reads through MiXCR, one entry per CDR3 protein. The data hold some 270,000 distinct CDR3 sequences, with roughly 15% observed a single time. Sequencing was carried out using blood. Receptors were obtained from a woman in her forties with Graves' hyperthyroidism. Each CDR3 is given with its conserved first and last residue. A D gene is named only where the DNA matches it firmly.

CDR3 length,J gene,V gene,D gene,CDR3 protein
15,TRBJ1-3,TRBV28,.,CASSFTAVSGNTIYF
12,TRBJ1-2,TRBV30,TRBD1,CAWIDRGYGYTF
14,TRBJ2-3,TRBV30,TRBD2,CAWSSGRAVDTQYF
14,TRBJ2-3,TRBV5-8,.,CASRQGGDTDTQYF
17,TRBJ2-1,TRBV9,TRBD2,CASSPTTSGRAGSEQFF
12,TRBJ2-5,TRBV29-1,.,CSVDYTQETQYF
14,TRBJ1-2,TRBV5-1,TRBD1,CASSLGDRNYGYTF
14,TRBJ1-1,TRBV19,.,CASHSWGANTEAFF
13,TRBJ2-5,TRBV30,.,CAWSVRSAETQYF
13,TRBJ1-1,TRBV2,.,CASYVDRNTEAFF
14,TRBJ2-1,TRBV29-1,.,CSVEGRGPYNEQFF
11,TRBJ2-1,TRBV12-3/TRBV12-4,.,CASRELDEQFF
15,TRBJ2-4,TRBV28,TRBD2,CASRERGRAKNIQYF
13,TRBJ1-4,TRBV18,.,CASRNGVDEKLFF
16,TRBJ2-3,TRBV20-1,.,CSARLRAGQVTDAQYF
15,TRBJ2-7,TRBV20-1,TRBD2,CSAKGSGRDAEEQYF
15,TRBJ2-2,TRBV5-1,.,CASSLTGANTGELFF
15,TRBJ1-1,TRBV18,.,CASSPLEEMNTEAFF
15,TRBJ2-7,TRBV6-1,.,CASSEFSAPTYEQYF
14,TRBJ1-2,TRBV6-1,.,CASSGFGKGDGYTF
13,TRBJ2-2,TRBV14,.,CASSQVQQRELFF
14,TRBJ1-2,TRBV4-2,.,CASSQDGGGYGYTF
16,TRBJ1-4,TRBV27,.,CASSLRGIQANEKLFF
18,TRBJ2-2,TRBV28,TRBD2,CASRPGTSGSEVTGELFF
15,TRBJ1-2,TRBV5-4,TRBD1,CASSRPGQGNYGYTF
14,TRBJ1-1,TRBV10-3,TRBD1,CAIRRDRENTEAFF
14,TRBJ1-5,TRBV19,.,CASSTQMSSQPQHF
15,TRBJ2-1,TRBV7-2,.,CASSPMQGWYNEQFF
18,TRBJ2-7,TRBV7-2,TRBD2,CASSAPLAGIPSTYEQYF
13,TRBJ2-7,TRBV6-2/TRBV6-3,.,CASSYSGTYEQYF
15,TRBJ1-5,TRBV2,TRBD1,CASSETGLSNQPQHF
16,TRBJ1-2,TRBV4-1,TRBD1,CASSQDPGQPNYGYTF
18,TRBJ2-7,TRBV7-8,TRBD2,CASSRTGAGTSGRREQYF
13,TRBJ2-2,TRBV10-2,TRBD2,CASQAGGYGELFF
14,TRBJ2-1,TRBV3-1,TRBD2,CASSLGTSSNEQFF
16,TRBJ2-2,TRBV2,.,CASSLGLERNTGELFF
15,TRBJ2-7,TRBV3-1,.,CASSERSGVAYEQYF
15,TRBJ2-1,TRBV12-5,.,CASGPPGGTQNEQFF
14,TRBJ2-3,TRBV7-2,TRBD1,CASSPDRGSDTQYF
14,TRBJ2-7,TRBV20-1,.,CSASRTSSSYEQYF
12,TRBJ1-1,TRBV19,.,CASSLFGSEAFF
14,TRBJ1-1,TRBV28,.,CASRRTELNTEAFF
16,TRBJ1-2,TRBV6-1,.,CASSEAVSGVANGYTF
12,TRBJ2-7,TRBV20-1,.,CSALRDNYEQYF
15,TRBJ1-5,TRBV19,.,CASTRGGTSNQPQHF